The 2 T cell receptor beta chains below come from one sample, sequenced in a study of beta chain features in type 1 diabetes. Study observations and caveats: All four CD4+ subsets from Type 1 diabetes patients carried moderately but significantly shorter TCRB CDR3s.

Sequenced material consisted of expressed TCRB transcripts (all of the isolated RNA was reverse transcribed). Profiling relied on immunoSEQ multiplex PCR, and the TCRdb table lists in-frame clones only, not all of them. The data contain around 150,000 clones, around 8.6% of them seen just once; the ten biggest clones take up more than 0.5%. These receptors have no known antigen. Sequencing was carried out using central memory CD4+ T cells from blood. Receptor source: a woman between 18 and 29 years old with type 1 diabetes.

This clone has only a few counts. CDR3 sequence reads: CASSRDRGRYGYTF. The CDR3 DNA reads as TGTGCCAGCAGCCGGGACAGGGGAAGGTATGGCTACACCTTC. The chain carries TRBV5-4 and TRBJ1-2, with TRBD1 identical over 10 bases. Germline V CDR1 and CDR2: SGHNT, YYREEE (reference sequence). The CDR3 is made up of 14 amino acids. Unmatched junction bases numbered 5, after V lost 4 bases and J lost 5 bases.

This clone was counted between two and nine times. CDR3 nucleotides: TGTGCCAGCAGTTACTTATCGGCGGCGGGCGAGCAGTACTTC. Amino acid sequence: CASSYLSAAGEQYF. V is TRBV6-5 and J is TRBJ2-7; a possible D gene is TRBD2 (5 bases). The V and J ends lost 1 base and 6 bases respectively, with 13 bases between them. The CDR3 covers 14 residues. The germline gives CDR1 MNHEY, CDR2 SVGAGI.